Listed here are 7 T cell receptor beta chains from one sample, sequenced in a study of shared clonotypes between healthy human individuals. Assay: immunoSEQ multiplex PCR; the TCRdb copy retains only in-frame clones and omits some. The sample lists about 2.4 million clones, roughly 93% seen once, with around 0.37% in the top ten. The sequenced sample was naive CD4+ T cells from PBMCs. The subset is: CD45RA+ positively selected. The receptors were gathered from a man in his late teens or twenties in good health. Some clones in this sample may be carry-over from other donors' samples.

This rearrangement joins TRBV7-3 to TRBJ2-7, with D possibly TRBD2 on 6 matching bases. The CDR3 has 13 amino acids. Deletions cut 5 bases from V and 9 bases from J, with 17 bases between. CDR1 and CDR2 from the germline V gene are SGHTA and FQGTGA. CDR3 in DNA: TGTGCCAGCAGCCCTACGAGGGACTCTGTGCAGTACTTC. The encoded protein is CASSPTRDSVQYF.

V usage is TRBV15 and J usage is TRBJ2-1; the D gene is possibly TRBD2 (5 bases). V was pared by 6 bases and J by 4 bases, with 13 bases between. Per germline, CDR1 LNHNV and CDR2 YYDKDF (reference sequence). CDR3 length: 14 residues. CDR3 DNA: TGTGCCACCAGGGTGGGAGCTGCGTACAATGAGCAGTTCTTC. Protein product: CATRVGAAYNEQFF.

This clone was recorded only once. This chain uses TRBV5-6 with TRBJ2-5; D is unresolved. Germline CDR1 SGHDT, CDR2 YYEEEE. V gave up 4 bases and J gave up 5 bases, with 6 bases separating them. This CDR3 has 11 amino acids. CDR3 sequence reads: CASSERETQYF. In nucleotides, the CDR3 is TGTGCCAGCAGCGAAAGGGAGACCCAGTACTTC.

This rearrangement joins TRBV28 to TRBJ2-1; 9 positions match TRBD2. Germline V gene lookup returns CDR1 MDHEN and CDR2 SYDVKM. V lost 5 bases and J lost 6; bases outside the gene matches: 11. This CDR3 is built from 16 residues. The CDR3 spells CASSVGRGRAGNEQFF. CDR3 DNA: TGTGCCAGCAGTGTCGGGCGCGGGAGGGCGGGCAATGAGCAGTTCTTC.

V gene TRBV27 combines with J gene TRBJ1-2, with TRBD1 identical over 9 bases. Per the germline V gene, CDR1 is MNHEY and CDR2 is SMNVEV (reference sequence). Losses at the gene ends were 5 bases for V and 5 bases for J; bases not matched to a gene: 9. The CDR3 runs to 15 residues. The CDR3 sequence: CASSPRQGESYGYTF. The CDR3 nucleotides read TGTGCCAGCAGTCCCAGACAGGGGGAAAGTTATGGCTACACCTTC.

V usage is TRBV28 and J usage is TRBJ1-2, with D perhaps TRBD1 (5 bases). V lost 3 bases and J lost 4, with 12 bases in between. Germline CDR1 MDHEN, CDR2 SYDVKM. CDR3 size: 14 residues. CDR3 protein: CASSFLGQGYGYTF. The CDR3 bases are TGTGCCAGCAGTTTTCTCGGGCAGGGCTATGGCTACACCTTC.

This chain uses TRBV19 with TRBJ2-2; no reliable D call. V lost 10 bases and J 6 bases, leaving 24 bases between the germline ends. This CDR3 spans 16 amino acids. CDR1 and CDR2 from the germline V gene are LNHDA and SQIVND (reference sequence). CDR3 residues: CATRSYARRKAGELFF. The CDR3 region has the DNA TGTGCCACCCGGTCCTACGCAAGAAGGAAGGCCGGGGAGCTGTTTTTT.